Listed below are T cell receptor beta chains from one sample, sequenced in a study of T cell responses to AZD1222 COVID-19 vaccine. Assay: immunoSEQ multiplex PCR; the TCRdb copy retains only in-frame clones and omits some. The sample yields about 180,000 clones, 75% to 95% seen once. The material sequenced was peripheral blood, taken on day 0 of AZD1222 vaccination. All receptors derive from an adult in good health. CDR3s include the opening cysteine and the closing phenylalanine or tryptophan. A D gene is named only where the DNA matches it firmly. Clone size appears in some rows only: once, few, many, or a class for an expanded clone.

J | size | D | V | DNA | CDR3
TRBJ2-5 | NA | NA | TRBV6-2/TRBV6-3 | TGTGCCAGCAGTTACGGGCCCGAGGGGGAGACCCAGTACTTC | CASSYGPEGETQYF
TRBJ1-1 | NA | TRBD1 | TRBV10-3 | TGTGCCATCAGGAAAGGCAGGGGGGACACTGAAGCTTTCTTT | CAIRKGRGDTEAFF
TRBJ2-7 | NA | NA | TRBV6-2/TRBV6-3 | TGTGCCAGCAGTCCCTGGGGGACCTCCTACGAGCAGTACTTC | CASSPWGTSYEQYF
TRBJ2-5 | NA | NA | TRBV7-3 | TGTGCCAGCAGCTCATCGGCGGAAGAGACCCAGTACTTC | CASSSSAEETQYF
TRBJ1-6 | NA | NA | TRBV7-2 | TGTGCCAGCAGCGGGCAGCCTTATAATTCACCCCTCCACTTT | CASSGQPYNSPLHF
TRBJ1-4 | NA | NA | TRBV15 | TGTGCCACCAGCCCCGAGTTGAGGAATGACGAAAAACTGTTTTTT | CATSPELRNDEKLFF
TRBJ2-7 | NA | TRBD1 | TRBV19 | TGTGCCACCTCGAAGACTGGACAGGTCTACGAGCAGTACTTC | CATSKTGQVYEQYF
TRBJ2-7 | NA | NA | TRBV30 | TGTGCCTGGAGTTACGCTCAGGACGAGCAGTACTTC | CAWSYAQDEQYF
TRBJ2-7 | NA | NA | TRBV11-2 | TGTGCCAGCAGCTTAGATCCGGGACTCATCTACGAGCAGTACTTC | CASSLDPGLIYEQYF
TRBJ2-5 | NA | NA | TRBV7-7 | TGTGCTAGCAGCTTTCAGGCAGGGGAAGAGACCCAGTACTTC | CASSFQAGEETQYF
TRBJ2-5 | once | NA | TRBV7-8 | TGTGCCAGCAGCCACGATGGGCTGAGTGGGGAGACCCAGTACTTC | CASSHDGLSGETQYF
TRBJ1-2 | NA | TRBD1 | TRBV5-1 | TGCGCCAGCAGCTTGGGTCCAGGGGGCATCCCGTCCACCTTC | CASSLGPGGIPSTF
TRBJ2-7 | NA | TRBD1 | TRBV6-2/TRBV6-3 | TGTGCCAGCAGTTCAACAGGGGCTGGAGGCGAGCAGTACTTC | CASSSTGAGGEQYF
TRBJ1-4 | NA | NA | TRBV19 | TGTGCCAGTAGTCAAAGGACGGAGTCGGAACTGTTTTTT | CASSQRTESELFF
TRBJ2-7 | NA | NA | TRBV6-5 | TGTGCCAGCAGGCGACTCGAGTCTACCCACGAGCAGTACTTC | CASRRLESTHEQYF
TRBJ2-1 | NA | TRBD1 | TRBV9 | TGTGCCAGCAGCGAAAACCAACAGGGGGCCCTTTTCAATGAGCAGTTCTTC | CASSENQQGALFNEQFF
TRBJ2-1 | NA | NA | TRBV7-2 | TGTGCCAGCAGCAAACGGGAGATCTCCTCCCTCGGTGAGCAGTTCTTC | CASSKREISSLGEQFF
TRBJ1-6 | once | TRBD1 | TRBV9 | TGTGCCAGCAGCGTCACAGGGGGGGATTCACCCCTCCACTTT | CASSVTGGDSPLHF
TRBJ2-5 | few | NA | TRBV7-8 | TGTGCCAGCAGCCCTTTTATAGGGGGGGCTAGGAAGACCCAGTACTTC | CASSPFIGGARKTQYF
TRBJ1-2 | NA | NA | TRBV19 | TGTGCCAGTAGCGGGCCCGTCCTGGGAAGGGGATATTATGGCTACACCTTC | CASSGPVLGRGYYGYTF
TRBJ1-5 | few | NA | TRBV2 | TGTGCCAGCAGTGGCGGGCAGGGCAGCCAGCCCCAGCATTTT | CASSGGQGSQPQHF
TRBJ2-3 | once | NA | TRBV14 | TGTGCCAGCAGCCAAGATATTCGGGGACGGAGCACAGATACGCAGTATTTT | CASSQDIRGRSTDTQYF